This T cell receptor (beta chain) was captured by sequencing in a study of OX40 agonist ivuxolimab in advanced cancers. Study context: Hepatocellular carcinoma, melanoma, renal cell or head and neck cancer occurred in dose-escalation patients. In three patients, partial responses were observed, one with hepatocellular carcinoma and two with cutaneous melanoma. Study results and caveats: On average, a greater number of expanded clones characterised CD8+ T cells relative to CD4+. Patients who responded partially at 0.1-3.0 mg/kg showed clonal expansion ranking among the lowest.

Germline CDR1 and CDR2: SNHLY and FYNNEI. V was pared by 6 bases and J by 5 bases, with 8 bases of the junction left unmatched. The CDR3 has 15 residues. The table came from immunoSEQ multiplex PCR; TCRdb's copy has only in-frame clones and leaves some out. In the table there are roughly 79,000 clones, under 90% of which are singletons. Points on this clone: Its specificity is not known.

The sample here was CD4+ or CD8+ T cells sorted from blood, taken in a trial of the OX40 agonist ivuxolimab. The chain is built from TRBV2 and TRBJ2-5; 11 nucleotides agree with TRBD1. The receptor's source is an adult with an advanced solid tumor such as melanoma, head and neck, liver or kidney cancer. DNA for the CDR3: TGTGCCAGCAGCCTTGGACAGGGGGCGTGGGAGACCCAGTACTTC. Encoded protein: CASSLGQGAWETQYF.